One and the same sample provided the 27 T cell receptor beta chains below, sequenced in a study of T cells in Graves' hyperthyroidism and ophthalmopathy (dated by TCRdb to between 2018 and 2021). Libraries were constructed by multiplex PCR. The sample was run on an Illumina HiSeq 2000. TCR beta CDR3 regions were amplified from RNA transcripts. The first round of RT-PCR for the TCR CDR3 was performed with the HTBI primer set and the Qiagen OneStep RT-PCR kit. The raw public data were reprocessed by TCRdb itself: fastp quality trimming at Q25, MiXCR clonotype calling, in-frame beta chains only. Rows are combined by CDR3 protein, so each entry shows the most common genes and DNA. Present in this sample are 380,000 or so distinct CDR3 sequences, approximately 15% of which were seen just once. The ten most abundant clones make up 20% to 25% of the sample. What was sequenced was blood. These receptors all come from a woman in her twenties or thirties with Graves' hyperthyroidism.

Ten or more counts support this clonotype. The CDR3 region has the DNA TGCAGCGTTGATCGGGGGGCTCAGACTGAAGCTTTCTTT. It translates to CSVDRGAQTEAFF. The rearrangement joins TRBV29-1 to TRBJ1-1; D perhaps matches TRBD1 (6 bases). Between the trimmed V and J ends, which lost 3 bases and 5 bases, there was a span of 13 bases. In germline, CDR1 is SQVTM, CDR2 ANQGSEA. CDR3 length: 13 amino acids.

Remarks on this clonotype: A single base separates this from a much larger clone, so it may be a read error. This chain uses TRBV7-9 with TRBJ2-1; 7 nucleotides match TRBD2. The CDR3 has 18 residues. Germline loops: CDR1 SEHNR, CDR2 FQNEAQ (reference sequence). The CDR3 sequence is CAGSPYVAGSVGLNEQFF. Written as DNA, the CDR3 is TGTGCCGGCAGCCCCTACGTAGCGGGCTCCGTGGGGCTCAATGAGCAGTTCTTC.

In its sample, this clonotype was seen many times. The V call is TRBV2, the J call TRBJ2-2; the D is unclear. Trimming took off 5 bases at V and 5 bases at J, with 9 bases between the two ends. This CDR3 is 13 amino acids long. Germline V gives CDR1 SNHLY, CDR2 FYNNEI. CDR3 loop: CASSRVPTGELFF. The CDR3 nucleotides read TGTGCCAGCAGTCGGGTCCCTACCGGGGAGCTGTTTTTT.

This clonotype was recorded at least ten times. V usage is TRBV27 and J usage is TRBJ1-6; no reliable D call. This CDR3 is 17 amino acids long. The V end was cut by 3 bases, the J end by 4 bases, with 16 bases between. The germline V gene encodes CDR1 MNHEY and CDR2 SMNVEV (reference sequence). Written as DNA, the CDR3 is TGTGCCAGCAGTTTGAAAGGACCTTCCCTATATAATTCACCCCTCCACTTT. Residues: CASSLKGPSLYNSPLHF.

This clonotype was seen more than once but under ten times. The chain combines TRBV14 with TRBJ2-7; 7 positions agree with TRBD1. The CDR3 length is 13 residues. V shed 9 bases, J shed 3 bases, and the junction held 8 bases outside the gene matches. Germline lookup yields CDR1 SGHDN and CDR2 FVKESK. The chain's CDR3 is CASKPTGIYEQYF. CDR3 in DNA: TGTGCCAGTAAACCGACAGGGATCTACGAGCAGTACTTC.

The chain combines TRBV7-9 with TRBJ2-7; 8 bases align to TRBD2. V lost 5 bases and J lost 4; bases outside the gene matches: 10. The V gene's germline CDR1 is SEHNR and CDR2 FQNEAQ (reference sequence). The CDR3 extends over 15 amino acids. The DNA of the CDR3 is TGTGCCAGCAGCCTCGACGTAGCGGGAATGTACGAGCAGTACTTC. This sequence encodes CASSLDVAGMYEQYF.

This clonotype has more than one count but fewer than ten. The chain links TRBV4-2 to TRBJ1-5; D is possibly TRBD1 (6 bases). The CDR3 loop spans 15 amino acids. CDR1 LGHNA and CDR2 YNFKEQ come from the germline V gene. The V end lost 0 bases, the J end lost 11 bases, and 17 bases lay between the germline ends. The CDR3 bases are TGTGCCAGCAGCCAAGAGGGGGGGCAGATGGGGGCCCAGCATTTT. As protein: CASSQEGGQMGAQHF.

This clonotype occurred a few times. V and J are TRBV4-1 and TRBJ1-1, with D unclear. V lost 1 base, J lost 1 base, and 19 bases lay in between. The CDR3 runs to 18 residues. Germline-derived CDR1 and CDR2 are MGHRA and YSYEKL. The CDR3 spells CASSQVKGRQIPNTEAFF. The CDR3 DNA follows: TGCGCCAGCAGCCAAGTTAAAGGACGGCAGATTCCGAACACTGAAGCTTTCTTT.

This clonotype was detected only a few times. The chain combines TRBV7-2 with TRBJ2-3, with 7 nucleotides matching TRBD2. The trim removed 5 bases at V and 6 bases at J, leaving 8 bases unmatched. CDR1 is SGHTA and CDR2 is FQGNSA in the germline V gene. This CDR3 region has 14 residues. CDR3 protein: CASSGGDSGDTQYF. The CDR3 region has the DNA TGTGCCAGCAGCGGAGGGGATAGCGGGGATACGCAGTATTTT.

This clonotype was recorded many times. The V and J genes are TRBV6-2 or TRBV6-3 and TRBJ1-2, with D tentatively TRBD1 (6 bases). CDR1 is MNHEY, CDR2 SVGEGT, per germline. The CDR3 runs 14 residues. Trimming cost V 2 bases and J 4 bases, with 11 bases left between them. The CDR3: CASSYVGQPYGYTF. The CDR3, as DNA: TGTGCCAGCAGTTACGTTGGACAGCCCTATGGCTACACCTTC.

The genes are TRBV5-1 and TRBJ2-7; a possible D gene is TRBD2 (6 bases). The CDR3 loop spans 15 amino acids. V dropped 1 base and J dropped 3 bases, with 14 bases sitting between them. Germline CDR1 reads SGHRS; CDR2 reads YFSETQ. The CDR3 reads CASSLLLGGYYEQYF. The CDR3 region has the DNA TGCGCCAGCAGCTTGTTATTAGGAGGGTACTACGAGCAGTACTTC.

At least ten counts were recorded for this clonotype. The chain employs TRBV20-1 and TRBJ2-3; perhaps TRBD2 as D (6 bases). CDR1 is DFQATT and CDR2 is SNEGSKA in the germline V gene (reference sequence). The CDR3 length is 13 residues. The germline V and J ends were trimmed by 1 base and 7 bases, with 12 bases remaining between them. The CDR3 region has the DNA TGCAGTGCTAGAGTCCCTGGAGGGAATACGCAGTATTTT. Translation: CSARVPGGNTQYF.

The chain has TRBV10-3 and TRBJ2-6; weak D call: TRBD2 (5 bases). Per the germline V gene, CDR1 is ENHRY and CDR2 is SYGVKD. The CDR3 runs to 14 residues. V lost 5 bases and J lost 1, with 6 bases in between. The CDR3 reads CAISRESGANVLTF. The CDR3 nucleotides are TGTGCCATCAGTAGGGAGTCTGGGGCCAACGTCCTGACTTTC.

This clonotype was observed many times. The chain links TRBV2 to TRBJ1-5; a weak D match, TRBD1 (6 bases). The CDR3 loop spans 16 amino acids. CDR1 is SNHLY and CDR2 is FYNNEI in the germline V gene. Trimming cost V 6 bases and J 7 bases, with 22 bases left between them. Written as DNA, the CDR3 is TGTGCCAGCAGGGGAGGAAGGGGGGCGGCCGGACAGCCCCAGCATTTT. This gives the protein CASRGGRGAAGQPQHF.

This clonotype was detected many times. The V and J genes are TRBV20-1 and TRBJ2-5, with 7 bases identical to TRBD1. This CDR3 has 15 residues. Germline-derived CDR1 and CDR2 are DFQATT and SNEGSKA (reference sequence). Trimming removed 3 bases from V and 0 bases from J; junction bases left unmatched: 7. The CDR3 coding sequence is TGCAGTGCTAGTTTTGGGACAGCAAACCAAGAGACCCAGTACTTC. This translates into CSASFGTANQETQYF.

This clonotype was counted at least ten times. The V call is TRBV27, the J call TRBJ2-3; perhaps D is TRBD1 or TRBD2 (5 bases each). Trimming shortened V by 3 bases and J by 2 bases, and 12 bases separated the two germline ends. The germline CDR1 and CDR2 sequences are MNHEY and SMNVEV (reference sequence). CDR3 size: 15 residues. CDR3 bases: TGTGCCAGCAGTTTTACGGGACCCTACACAGATACGCAGTATTTT. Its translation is CASSFTGPYTDTQYF.

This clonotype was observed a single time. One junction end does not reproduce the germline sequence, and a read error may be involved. For the CDR3, the DNA is TGTGCCAGCAGCTTAACGAAAGAGGACTATGACTACACCTTC. Its protein product is CASSLTKEDYDYTF. The genes are TRBV7-2 and TRBJ1-2, with D uncertain. In germline, CDR1 is SGHTA, CDR2 FQGNSA. This CDR3 is 14 amino acids long.

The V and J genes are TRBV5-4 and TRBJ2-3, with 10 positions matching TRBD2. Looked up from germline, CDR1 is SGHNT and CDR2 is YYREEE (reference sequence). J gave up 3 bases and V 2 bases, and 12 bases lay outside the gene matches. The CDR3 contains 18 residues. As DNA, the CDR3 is TGTGCCAGCAGCTTTCGCGGAGCGGGAGGGCTCGGGACAGATACGCAGTATTTT. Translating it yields CASSFRGAGGLGTDTQYF.

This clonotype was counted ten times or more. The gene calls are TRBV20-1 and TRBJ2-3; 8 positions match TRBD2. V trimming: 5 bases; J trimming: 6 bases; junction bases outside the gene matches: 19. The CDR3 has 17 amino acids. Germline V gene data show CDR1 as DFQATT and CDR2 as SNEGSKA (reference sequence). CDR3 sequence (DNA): TGCAGTGCTTCACTCAGCGGGAGACCGATGGGGCGTGATACGCAGTATTTT. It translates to CSASLSGRPMGRDTQYF.

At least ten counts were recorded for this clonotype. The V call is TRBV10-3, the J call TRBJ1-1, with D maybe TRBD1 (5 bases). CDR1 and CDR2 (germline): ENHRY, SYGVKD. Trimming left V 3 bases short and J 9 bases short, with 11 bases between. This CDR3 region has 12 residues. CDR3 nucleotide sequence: TGTGCCATCAGTGATGTAGGGACCAAAGCTTTCTTT. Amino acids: CAISDVGTKAFF.

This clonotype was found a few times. In DNA, the CDR3 is TGCAGTGCTCCACCCCCACAGGGGCGAATAAGGAATGAAGCTTTCTTT. It encodes CSAPPPQGRIRNEAFF. This chain links TRBV20-1 with TRBJ1-1; 7 positions agree with TRBD1. The trim removed 5 bases at V and 7 bases at J, leaving 19 bases unmatched. The length of the CDR3 is 16 residues. Germline assignment: CDR1 DFQATT and CDR2 SNEGSKA (reference sequence).

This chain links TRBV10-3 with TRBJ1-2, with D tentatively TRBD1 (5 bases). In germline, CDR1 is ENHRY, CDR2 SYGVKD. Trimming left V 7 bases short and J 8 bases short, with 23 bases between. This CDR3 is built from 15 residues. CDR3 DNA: TGTGCCATCACCTCTTCGTCTTCAGGGTGGGAAGGCTACACCTTC. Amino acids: CAITSSSSGWEGYTF.

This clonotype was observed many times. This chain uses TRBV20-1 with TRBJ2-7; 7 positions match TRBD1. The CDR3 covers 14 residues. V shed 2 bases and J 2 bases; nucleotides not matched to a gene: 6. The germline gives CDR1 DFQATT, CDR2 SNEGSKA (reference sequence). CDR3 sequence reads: CSARRQGIPYEQYF. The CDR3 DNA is TGCAGTGCTAGAAGACAGGGAATACCCTACGAGCAGTACTTC.

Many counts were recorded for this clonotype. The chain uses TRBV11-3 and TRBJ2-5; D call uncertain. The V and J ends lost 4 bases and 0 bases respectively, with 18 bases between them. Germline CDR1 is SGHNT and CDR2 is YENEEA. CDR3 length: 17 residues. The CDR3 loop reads CASSSERPWPYQETQYF. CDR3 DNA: TGTGCCAGCAGCTCAGAGAGGCCGTGGCCGTACCAAGAGACCCAGTACTTC.

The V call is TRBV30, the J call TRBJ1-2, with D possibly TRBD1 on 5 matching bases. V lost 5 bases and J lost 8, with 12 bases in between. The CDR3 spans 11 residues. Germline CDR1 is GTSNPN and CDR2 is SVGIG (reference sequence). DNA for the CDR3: TGTGCCTGGTGGGGGAGGAGCGGCTACACCTTC. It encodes CAWWGRSGYTF.

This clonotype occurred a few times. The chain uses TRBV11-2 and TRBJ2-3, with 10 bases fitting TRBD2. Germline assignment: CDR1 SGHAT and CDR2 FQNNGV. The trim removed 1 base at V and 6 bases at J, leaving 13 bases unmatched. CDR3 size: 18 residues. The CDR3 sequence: CASSLVIPSGRATDTQYF. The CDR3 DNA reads TGTGCCAGCAGCTTAGTAATTCCCAGCGGGAGGGCCACCGATACGCAGTATTTT.

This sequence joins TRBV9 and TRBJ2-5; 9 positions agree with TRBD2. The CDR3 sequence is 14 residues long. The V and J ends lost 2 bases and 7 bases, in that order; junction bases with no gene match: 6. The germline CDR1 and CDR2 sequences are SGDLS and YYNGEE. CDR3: CASSVGSSGTTQYF. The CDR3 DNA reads TGTGCCAGCAGCGTTGGCTCTAGCGGGACGACCCAGTACTTC.